Listed below are T cell receptor beta chains from one sample, sequenced in a study of human CD4 T cells and Enterobacteriaceae. The data were produced by immunoSEQ multiplex PCR, yet TCRdb's version contains in-frame clones alone and is incomplete. Of tens of thousands of clones listed, roughly 80% are singletons. The sequenced sample consisted of memory CD4+ T cells from blood. Receptors were obtained from a human donor in good health. The conserved cysteine and the conserved F or W are not part of the CDR3 here.

CDR3: ASCNWGSGEQF
V: TRBV6-5

CDR3: ASSVNTGGAQRNQPQH
V: TRBV19

CDR3: ASSPDRRPYEQY
V: TRBV27

CDR3: ASSLGTASSGNTIY
V: TRBV5-8

CDR3: ASSLGLAGTYEQY
V: TRBV5-1

CDR3: ASSLVTSGMGEQF
V: TRBV5-1

CDR3: ASKSPGEVGTEAF
V: TRBV6-5

CDR3: ASSVQGTEAF
V: TRBV5-1

CDR3: ASSPSSGANVLT
V: TRBV18

CDR3: ASSTKTGPGYGYT
V: TRBV19

CDR3: AWSRGSGNTIY
V: TRBV30

CDR3: ASSAPVSQVRSYEQY
V: TRBV6-4

CDR3: ASSLAGSNTGELF
V: TRBV28

CDR3: ASSSQWGGYT
V: TRBV6-1

CDR3: ASRRQAPSGYT
V: TRBV5-8

CDR3: ASRMTGENEAF
V: TRBV9

CDR3: ASSPREEGSGAFYNEQF
V: TRBV18

CDR3: ASSTGGRTEQY
V: TRBV19

CDR3: ASSQLQGTNYGYT
V: TRBV4-1

CDR3: ASSLLSGGANTDTQY
V: TRBV11-2

CDR3: ASSPPGLATDTQY
V: TRBV28

CDR3: ASSFARGTEAF
V: TRBV11-2

CDR3: ASSFRRGAYEQY
V: TRBV27

CDR3: ASSPSGDRLDQPQH
V: TRBV28

CDR3: ASLGSGGRKNIQY
V: TRBV28